What follows describes a single TCR beta chain. Its antigen is currently unknown. The same CDR3 is also encoded by other DNA sequences in this sample. The data belong to a study of cytomegalovirus exposure and HLA in healthy donors. Across the study: A preliminary data release comprised about 85 million unique TCRs obtained from HLA-typed donors.

At sampling all donors were nominally healthy, likely with unrecorded immune exposures. A multiplex PCR was run with 60 Vbeta primers and 13 Jbeta primers. Data came from immunoSEQ multiplex PCR; TCRdb stores just in-frame clones and leaves some out. The repertoire consists of fewer than 85,000 clones, with around 70% occurring once and the leading ten covering 11%. Trimming removed 4 bases at V and 2 bases at J, with 10 bases between. The germline gives CDR1 SGDLS, CDR2 YYNGEE. This CDR3 contains 14 residues. General study findings and limits: Presence/absence analyses assumed roughly uniform sequencing depth across donors.

This sequence was found in a woman in her thirties or forties in good health and CMV-seropositive. V and J are TRBV9 and TRBJ1-3, with D perhaps matching TRBD1 (5 bases). The specimen was PBMCs. The CDR3 region is CASSPGGTGNTIYF. CDR3 in DNA: TGTGCCAGCAGCCCCGGGGGAACTGGAAACACCATATATTTT.